A single sample gave rise to the 32 T cell receptor beta chains below, sequenced in a study of cytomegalovirus exposure and HLA in healthy donors. Researchers ran the PCR with 60 Vbeta and 13 Jbeta primers. The data were produced by immunoSEQ multiplex PCR, yet TCRdb's version contains in-frame clones alone and is incomplete. The sample holds under 40,000 clones. The sequencing input was PBMCs. Receptor source: a woman in her thirties or forties in good health and CMV-seropositive.

The genes are TRBV5-4 and TRBJ1-1; D call uncertain. V was clipped by 7 bases and J by 3 bases, with 16 bases between them. Germline V lookup: CDR1 SGHNT, CDR2 YYREEE (reference sequence). CDR3 length: 14 amino acids. DNA of the CDR3: TGTGCCAGCGGCGGCGGTGGTGGCGACACTGAAGCTTTCTTT. Amino acids: CASGGGGGDTEAFF.

V and J are TRBV4-1 and TRBJ2-4; perhaps TRBD1 as D (5 bases). Germline CDR1 MGHRA, CDR2 YSYEKL. The CDR3 is 13 residues long. Trimming removed 1 base at V and 7 bases at J, with 8 bases between. In nucleotides, the CDR3 is TGCGCCAGCAGCCAAGTGGCAGGGAACATTCAGTACTTC. Its protein is CASSQVAGNIQYF.

Written as DNA, the CDR3 is TGTGCCAGCAGCTTAGTGGTAGCGGGATGGGACGAGCAGTACTTC. As protein: CASSLVVAGWDEQYF. The chain couples TRBV11-2 to TRBJ2-7; 8 bases fit TRBD2. With 1 base clipped from V and 5 bases from J, the junction kept 7 bases outside the gene matches. The CDR3 length is 15 residues. CDR1 is SGHAT and CDR2 is FQNNGV in the germline V gene.

This rearrangement joins TRBV5-4 to TRBJ2-1; 7 bases agree with TRBD2. The junction had 4 bases not matched to a gene; V was cut back by 4 bases and J by 0 bases. This CDR3 contains 15 residues. Germline V lookup: CDR1 SGHNT, CDR2 YYREEE (reference sequence). The CDR3 reads CASSLGGSSYNEQFF. In DNA, the CDR3 is TGTGCCAGCAGCCTCGGGGGGAGCTCCTACAATGAGCAGTTCTTC.

The chain employs TRBV27 and TRBJ2-7; 9 bases are shared with TRBD2. Germline V lookup: CDR1 MNHEY, CDR2 SMNVEV (reference sequence). V dropped 6 bases and J dropped 3; count of bases not matched to a gene: 6. The CDR3 is made up of 14 amino acids. CDR3 amino acids: CASRGTSPLYEQYF. The CDR3 DNA sequence: TGTGCCAGCAGGGGGACTAGCCCTCTCTACGAGCAGTACTTC.

The V call is TRBV4-2, the J call TRBJ2-3; 8 bases agree with TRBD2. Looked up from germline, CDR1 is LGHNA and CDR2 is YNFKEQ. Trimming cost V 0 bases and J 4 bases; bases outside gene matches: 9. The CDR3 loop spans 17 amino acids. As DNA, the CDR3 is TGTGCCAGCAGCCAAGATCTGGGGACTAGTAGTCCAGATACGCAGTATTTT. Amino acid sequence: CASSQDLGTSSPDTQYF.

The rearrangement uses TRBV6-5 and TRBJ2-7; 9 bases align to TRBD2. The CDR3 is 15 residues long. The germline gives CDR1 MNHEY, CDR2 SVGAGI. Unmatched junction bases numbered 6, after V lost 2 bases and J lost 4 bases. In DNA form, the CDR3 reads TGTGCCAGCAGTTACCCGACTAGCGGACGGTACGAGCAGTACTTC. It translates to CASSYPTSGRYEQYF.

This chain links TRBV6-4 with TRBJ1-2; D remains unclear. CDR1 is MRHNA, CDR2 SNTAGT, per germline. The CDR3 covers 13 residues. V lost 6 bases and J lost 5, with 13 bases in between. CDR3 sequence reads: CASSPDAGYGYTF. CDR3 coding DNA: TGTGCCAGCAGCCCAGACGCAGGTTATGGCTACACCTTC.

The chain links TRBV7-2 to TRBJ2-7; D is uncertain. Germline V gene lookup returns CDR1 SGHTA and CDR2 FQGNSA. Trimming took off 5 bases at V and 4 bases at J, with 9 bases between the two ends. CDR3 length: 12 residues. The CDR3 loop is CASSLLTYEQYF. In DNA, the CDR3 is TGTGCCAGCAGCCTCTTGACTTACGAGCAGTACTTC.

This chain uses TRBV6-5 with TRBJ2-7; possibly TRBD1 for D (6 bases). The CDR3 has 15 amino acids. The V gene's germline CDR1 is MNHEY and CDR2 SVGAGI. Trimming took off 5 bases at V and 4 bases at J, with 18 bases between the two ends. The CDR3 coding sequence is TGTGCCAGCAGTGTACAGGGCAGTCGGAGGTACGAGCAGTACTTC. Translated, it gives CASSVQGSRRYEQYF.

The chain carries TRBV6-6 and TRBJ2-7, with TRBD1 matching over 9 bases. Germline V gene data show CDR1 as MNHNY and CDR2 as SVGAGI (reference sequence). V trimming: 8 bases; J trimming: 6 bases; junction bases outside the gene matches: 5. This CDR3 spans 12 amino acids. CDR3 in DNA: TGTGCCAGCTGGGACAGGGTTGCCGAGCAGTACTTC. Its translation: CASWDRVAEQYF.

The chain uses TRBV5-4 and TRBJ1-2; 9 bases are a match to TRBD1. J lost 6 bases, V lost 0 bases, and 6 bases had no gene match. The CDR3 is 15 amino acids. In germline, CDR1 is SGHNT, CDR2 YYREEE (reference sequence). CDR3 amino acids: CASSLGDRVWDGYTF. The CDR3 DNA reads TGTGCCAGCAGCTTGGGGGACAGGGTATGGGATGGCTACACCTTC.

V usage is TRBV4-1 and J usage is TRBJ2-6; 10 nucleotides match TRBD1. This CDR3 region has 18 residues. Germline trimming cut 1 base from V and 2 bases from J; bases unmatched to any gene: 5. The germline V gene has CDR1 MGHRA and CDR2 YSYEKL. DNA for the CDR3: TGCGCCAGCAGCCAAGTTTGGACAGGGGGGCCTGGGGCCAACGTCCTGACTTTC. This translates into CASSQVWTGGPGANVLTF.

V gene TRBV29-1 combines with J gene TRBJ2-1; D ambiguous. CDR1 is SQVTM, CDR2 ANQGSEA, per germline. With 4 bases removed from V and 7 bases from J, the gap between germline ends came to 14 bases. CDR3 length: 13 amino acids. The CDR3 coding sequence is TGCAGCGTTGCCTCGTACTTTGGTAATGAGCAGTTCTTC. Amino acid sequence: CSVASYFGNEQFF.

V is TRBV29-1 and J is TRBJ2-5; D is unresolved. The J call may be mistaken, given a closer DNA end match to TRBJ2-7. The CDR3 extends over 10 amino acids. From germline, CDR1 is SQVTM and CDR2 ANQGSEA. This CDR3 reads CSVITYEQYF. CDR3 DNA: TGCAGCGTAATCACCTACGAGCAGTACTTC.

This chain links TRBV5-8 with TRBJ2-7; the match to TRBD1 covers 9 bases. V shed 3 bases and J 3 bases; nucleotides not matched to a gene: 10. CDR3 size: 16 residues. Germline V gene lookup returns CDR1 SGHTS and CDR2 YDEGEE. CDR3 amino acids: CASSSPTGTGNYEQYF. CDR3 nucleotide sequence: TGTGCCAGCAGCTCGCCAACCGGGACAGGGAACTACGAGCAGTACTTC.

The V and J genes are TRBV5-6 and TRBJ1-4; D call uncertain. V lost 2 bases, J lost 0 bases, and 11 bases lay in between. The CDR3 runs 16 residues. Germline V gene sequence: CDR1 SGHDT, CDR2 YYEEEE. The CDR3 nucleotides read TGTGCCAGCAGCTTAATGGGCCTTGCAACTAATGAAAAACTGTTTTTT. Encoded protein: CASSLMGLATNEKLFF.

The rearrangement joins TRBV4-3 to TRBJ2-7, with 7 nucleotides matching TRBD1. The germline V gene encodes CDR1 LGHNA and CDR2 YSLEER. The ends lost 4 bases at V and 6 bases at J; junction bases unmatched: 12. The CDR3 sequence is 15 residues long. As DNA, the CDR3 is TGCGCCAGCAGCCCCGCGACAGGGCCGCTCGTCGAGCAGTACTTC. Translating gives CASSPATGPLVEQYF.

Considering frequency, this clone is medium-sized. The chain combines TRBV20-1 with TRBJ1-1; TRBD1 matches at 7 bases. The CDR3 is 11 residues long. Germline CDR1 DFQATT, CDR2 SNEGSKA (reference sequence). V trimming: 6 bases; J trimming: 10 bases; junction bases outside the gene matches: 8. The CDR3 sequence is CSANRQGGAFF. CDR3 sequence (DNA): TGCAGTGCAAACCGACAGGGAGGAGCTTTCTTT.

CDR3 DNA: TGTGCCAGCAGTTTATGGGCGACAGATACGCAGTATTTT. Residues: CASSLWATDTQYF. The rearrangement joins TRBV27 to TRBJ2-3, with D unclear. The V end was cut by 1 base, the J end by 3 bases, with 5 bases between. Germline loops: CDR1 MNHEY, CDR2 SMNVEV (reference sequence). The CDR3 runs 13 residues.

CDR3 protein: CASSQAGAGANVLTF. As DNA, the CDR3 is TGCGCCAGCAGCCAAGCAGGGGCTGGGGCCAACGTCCTGACTTTC. The chain has TRBV4-1 and TRBJ2-6; D possibly corresponds to TRBD1 (6 bases). Germline lookup yields CDR1 MGHRA and CDR2 YSYEKL. The CDR3 covers 15 residues. Trimming took off 1 base at V and 2 bases at J, with 6 bases between the two ends.

The gene calls are TRBV27 and TRBJ1-5; D call uncertain. CDR1 and CDR2 from the germline V gene are MNHEY and SMNVEV (reference sequence). V was clipped by 2 bases and J by 4 bases, with 6 bases between them. This CDR3 spans 13 amino acids. The chain's CDR3 is CASSLMRNQPQHF. In DNA, the CDR3 is TGTGCCAGCAGTTTAATGAGGAATCAGCCCCAGCATTTT.

V gene TRBV18 combines with J gene TRBJ2-3; TRBD2 matches 8 bases. Germline V lookup: CDR1 KGHSH, CDR2 LQKENI. The CDR3 spans 17 residues. With V trimmed by 1 base and J by 0 bases, 6 bases remained unmatched. The CDR3 loop reads CASSPLAGISSTDTQYF. CDR3 coding DNA: TGTGCCAGCTCACCACTAGCGGGGATTTCTAGCACAGATACGCAGTATTTT.

The CDR3 reads CASSLGLGLAGGANEQFF. The DNA for the CDR3 is TGTGCCAGCAGCTTAGGCCTTGGACTAGCGGGAGGTGCCAATGAGCAGTTCTTC. V usage is TRBV13 and J usage is TRBJ2-1; 14 bases match TRBD2. This CDR3 region has 18 residues. Germline V lookup: CDR1 PRHDT, CDR2 FYEKMQ (reference sequence). The ends lost 0 bases at V and 6 bases at J; junction bases unmatched: 7.

This chain connects TRBV15 to TRBJ1-4; D may be TRBD1 (6 bases). This CDR3 contains 16 residues. V was cut by 5 bases and J by 4 bases, with 17 bases left in between. Germline V gene lookup returns CDR1 LNHNV and CDR2 YYDKDF (reference sequence). CDR3 DNA sequence: TGTGCCACCAGCTTAGATCCCCCAGGGGTTAATGAAAAACTGTTTTTT. This encodes CATSLDPPGVNEKLFF. Full variable domain (outside the CDR3, taken from reference TRBV15 and TRBJ1-4): DAMVIQNPRYQVTQFGKPVTLSCSQTLNHNVMYWYQQKSSQAPKLLFHYYDKDFNNEADTPDNFQSRRPNTSFCFLDIRSPGLGDTAMYLCATSLDPPGVNEKLFFGSGTQLSVL.

This chain joins TRBV6-1 and TRBJ1-5, with D unresolved. CDR1 and CDR2 from the germline V gene are MNHNS and SASEGT. This CDR3 comprises 15 residues. V was clipped by 3 bases and J by 2 bases, with 11 bases between them. CDR3 residues: CASSEEESRNQPQHF. Written as DNA, the CDR3 is TGTGCCAGCAGTGAGGAGGAATCGCGCAATCAGCCCCAGCATTTT.

The chain combines TRBV15 with TRBJ2-3, with D possibly matching TRBD2 (6 bases). Germline V lookup: CDR1 LNHNV, CDR2 YYDKDF (reference sequence). V lost 5 bases, J lost 3 bases, and 18 bases lay in between. The CDR3 covers 16 residues. The CDR3 DNA sequence: TGTGCCACCAGCGGAGGGCGGGGCCGAACTACAGATACGCAGTATTTT. Translated, it gives CATSGGRGRTTDTQYF.

The CDR3 DNA follows: TGTGCCAGCTCACCATATGGACAGGGCGGTGGAAGCTATGGCTACACCTTC. It is translated as CASSPYGQGGGSYGYTF. The chain joins TRBV18 to TRBJ1-2; 8 bases agree with TRBD1. V shed 2 bases, J shed 4 bases, and the junction held 12 bases outside the gene matches. This CDR3 comprises 17 residues. The germline gives CDR1 KGHSH, CDR2 LQKENI. The variable domain in full, completed from reference TRBV18 and TRBJ1-2, reads NAGVMQNPRHLVRRRGQEARLRCSPMKGHSHVYWYRQLPEEGLKFMVYLQKENIIDESGMPKERFSAEFPKEGPSILRIQQVVRGDSAAYFCASSPYGQGGGSYGYTFGSGTRLTVV.

This chain joins TRBV7-3 and TRBJ2-2, with D tentatively TRBD2 (6 bases). The CDR3 extends over 14 amino acids. The germline gives CDR1 SGHTA, CDR2 FQGTGA. V was clipped by 5 bases and J by 1 base, with 8 bases between them. CDR3 nucleotide sequence: TGTGCCAGCAGCCGTAGCGGGAACACCGGGGAGCTGTTTTTT. This sequence encodes CASSRSGNTGELFF. Full variable domain (remainder filled in from reference TRBV7-3 and TRBJ2-2): GAGVSQTPSNKVTEKGKYVELRCDPISGHTALYWYRQSLGQGPEFLIYFQGTGAADDSGLPNDRFFAVRPEGSVSTLKIQRTERGDSAVYLCASSRSGNTGELFFGEGSRLTVL.

The chain couples TRBV2 to TRBJ2-7; possibly TRBD1 for D (5 bases). CDR1 is SNHLY and CDR2 is FYNNEI in the germline V gene. The V end lost 7 bases, the J end lost 2 bases, and 18 bases lay between the germline ends. This CDR3 has 15 amino acids. In nucleotides, the CDR3 is TGTGCCAGCAAGCTTTTTCTACAGGAGACCTACGAGCAGTACTTC. Its protein product is CASKLFLQETYEQYF.

The V and J genes are TRBV19 and TRBJ1-2, with D unresolved. Trimming removed 3 bases from V and 5 bases from J, with 22 bases in between. Germline V lookup: CDR1 LNHDA, CDR2 SQIVND (reference sequence). The CDR3 has 17 amino acids. Here the CDR3 reads CASSMGGGRRSPYGYTF. The CDR3 coding sequence is TGTGCCAGTAGTATGGGAGGAGGCAGGCGAAGTCCTTATGGCTACACCTTC.

The chain is built from TRBV18 and TRBJ2-7; maybe TRBD1 (5 bases). Trimming stripped 4 bases from V and 3 bases from J, with 7 bases between. Germline lookup yields CDR1 KGHSH and CDR2 LQKENI. This CDR3 has 12 amino acids. This CDR3 reads CASSQGYYEQYF. The CDR3 nucleotides read TGTGCCAGCTCACAGGGGTACTACGAGCAGTACTTC.